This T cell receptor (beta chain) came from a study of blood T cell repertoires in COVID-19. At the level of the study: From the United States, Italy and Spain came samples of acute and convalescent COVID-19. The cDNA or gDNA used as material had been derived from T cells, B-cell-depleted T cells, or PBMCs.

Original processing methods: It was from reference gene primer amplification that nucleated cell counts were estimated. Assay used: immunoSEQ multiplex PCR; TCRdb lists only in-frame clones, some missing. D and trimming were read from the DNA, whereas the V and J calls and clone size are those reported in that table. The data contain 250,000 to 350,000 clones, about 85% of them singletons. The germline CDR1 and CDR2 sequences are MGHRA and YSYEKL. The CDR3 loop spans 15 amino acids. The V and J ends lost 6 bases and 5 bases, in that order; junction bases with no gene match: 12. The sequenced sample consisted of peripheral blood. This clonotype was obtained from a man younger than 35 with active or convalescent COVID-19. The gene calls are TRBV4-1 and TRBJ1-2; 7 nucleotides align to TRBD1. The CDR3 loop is CASSPSGGGAYGYTF. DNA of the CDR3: TGCGCCAGCAGTCCCTCTGGAGGGGGCGCGTATGGCTACACCTTC.